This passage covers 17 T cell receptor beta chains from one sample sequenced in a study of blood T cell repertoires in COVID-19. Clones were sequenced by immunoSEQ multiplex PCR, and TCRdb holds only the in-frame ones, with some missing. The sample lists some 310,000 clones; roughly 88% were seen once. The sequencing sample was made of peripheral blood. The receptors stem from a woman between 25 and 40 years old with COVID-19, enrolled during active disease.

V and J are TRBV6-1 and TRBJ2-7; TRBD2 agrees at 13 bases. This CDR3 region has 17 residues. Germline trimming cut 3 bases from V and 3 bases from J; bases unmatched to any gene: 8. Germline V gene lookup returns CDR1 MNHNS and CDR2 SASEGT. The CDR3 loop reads CASSDVTSGRAFYEQYF. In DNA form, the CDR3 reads TGTGCCAGCAGTGACGTTACTAGCGGGAGGGCCTTCTACGAGCAGTACTTC.

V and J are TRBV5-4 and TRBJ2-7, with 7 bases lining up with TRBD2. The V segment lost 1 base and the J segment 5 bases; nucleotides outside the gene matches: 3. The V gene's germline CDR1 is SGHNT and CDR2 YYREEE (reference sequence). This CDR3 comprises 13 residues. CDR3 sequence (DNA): TGTGCCAGCAGCTTGTGGGGACTACACGAGCAGTACTTC. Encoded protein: CASSLWGLHEQYF.

This CDR3 is CASSEKTGWGVNTEAFF. In nucleotides, the CDR3 is TGCGCCAGCAGTGAGAAGACAGGGTGGGGGGTTAACACTGAAGCTTTCTTT. This chain connects TRBV10-2 to TRBJ1-1; 7 nucleotides match TRBD1. Germline trimming cut 2 bases from V and 2 bases from J; bases unmatched to any gene: 11. Germline lookup yields CDR1 WSHSY and CDR2 SAAADI. This CDR3 has 17 amino acids.

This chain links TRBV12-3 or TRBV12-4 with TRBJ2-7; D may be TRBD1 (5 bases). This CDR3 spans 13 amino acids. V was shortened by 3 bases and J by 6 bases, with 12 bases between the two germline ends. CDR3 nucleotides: TGTGCCAGCAGTTTTGCCGGACAAGGCGAGCAGTACTTC. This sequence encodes CASSFAGQGEQYF.

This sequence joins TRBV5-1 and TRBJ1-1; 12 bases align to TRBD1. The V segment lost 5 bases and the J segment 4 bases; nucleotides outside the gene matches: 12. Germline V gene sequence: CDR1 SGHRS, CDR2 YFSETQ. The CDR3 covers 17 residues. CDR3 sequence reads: CASRSPGQGAIGTEAFF. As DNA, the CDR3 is TGCGCCAGCAGATCGCCGGGACAGGGGGCGATTGGCACTGAAGCTTTCTTT.

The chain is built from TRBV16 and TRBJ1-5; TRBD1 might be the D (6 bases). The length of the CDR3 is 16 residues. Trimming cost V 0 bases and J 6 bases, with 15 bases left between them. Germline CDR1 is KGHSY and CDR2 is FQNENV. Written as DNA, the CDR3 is TGTGCCAGCAGCCAATCGGGGCAGGGGAGAGTTCAGCCCCAGCATTTT. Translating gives CASSQSGQGRVQPQHF.

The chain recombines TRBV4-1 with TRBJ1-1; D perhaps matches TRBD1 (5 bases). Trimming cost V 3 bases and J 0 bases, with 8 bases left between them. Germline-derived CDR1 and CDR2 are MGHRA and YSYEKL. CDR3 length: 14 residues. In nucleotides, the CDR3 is TGCGCCAGCAGCCAGGGGGGGATGAACACTGAAGCTTTCTTT. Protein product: CASSQGGMNTEAFF.

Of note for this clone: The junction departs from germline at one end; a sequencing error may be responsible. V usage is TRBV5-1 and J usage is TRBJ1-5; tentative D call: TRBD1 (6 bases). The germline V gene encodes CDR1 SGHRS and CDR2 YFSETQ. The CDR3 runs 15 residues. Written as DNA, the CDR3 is TGCGCCAGCAGATTGGGGGCGAAGGACAATCAGCCCCAGCATTTT. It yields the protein CASRLGAKDNQPQHF.

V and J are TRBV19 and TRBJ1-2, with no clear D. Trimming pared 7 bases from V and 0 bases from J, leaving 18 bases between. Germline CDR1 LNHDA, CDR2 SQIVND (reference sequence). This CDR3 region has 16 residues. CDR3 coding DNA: TGTGCCAGTACCCTTACTAGCGGAGGCGCTAACTATGGCTACACCTTC. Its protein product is CASTLTSGGANYGYTF.

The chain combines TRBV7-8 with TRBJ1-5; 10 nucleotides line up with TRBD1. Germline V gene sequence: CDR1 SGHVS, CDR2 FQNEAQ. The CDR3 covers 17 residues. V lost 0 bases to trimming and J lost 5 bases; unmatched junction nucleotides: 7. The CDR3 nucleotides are TGTGCCAGCAGCTTAGCAGATTCGGACAGGGGGTATCAGCCCCAGCATTTT. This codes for CASSLADSDRGYQPQHF.

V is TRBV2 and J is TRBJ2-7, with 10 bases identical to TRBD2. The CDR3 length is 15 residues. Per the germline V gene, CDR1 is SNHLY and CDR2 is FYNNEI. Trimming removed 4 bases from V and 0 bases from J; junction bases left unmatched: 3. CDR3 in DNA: TGTGCCAGCAGTGGACTAGCGGGCGCCTCCTACGAGCAGTACTTC. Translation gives CASSGLAGASYEQYF.

This chain's CDR3 is CASSLASGRYNEQFF. DNA of the CDR3: TGTGCCAGCAGCTTAGCTAGCGGGCGTTACAATGAGCAGTTCTTC. This sequence joins TRBV7-2 and TRBJ2-1; 7 bases are a match to TRBD2. The germline CDR1 and CDR2 sequences are SGHTA and FQGNSA. The CDR3 has 15 amino acids. After removal of 0 bases from V and 4 bases from J, the junction contained 3 bases not matched to a gene.

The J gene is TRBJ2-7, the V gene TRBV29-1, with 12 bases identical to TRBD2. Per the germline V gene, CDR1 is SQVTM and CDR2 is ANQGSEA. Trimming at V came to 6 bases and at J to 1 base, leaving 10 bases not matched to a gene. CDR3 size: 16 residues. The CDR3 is CSVGLAGKGLSYEQYF. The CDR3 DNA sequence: TGCAGCGTCGGACTAGCGGGAAAAGGGTTATCCTACGAGCAGTACTTC.

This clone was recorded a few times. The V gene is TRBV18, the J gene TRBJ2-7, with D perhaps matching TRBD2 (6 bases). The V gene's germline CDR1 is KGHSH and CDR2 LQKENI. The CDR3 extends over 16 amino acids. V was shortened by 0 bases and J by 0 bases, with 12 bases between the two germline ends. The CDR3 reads CASSPPVAESSYEQYF. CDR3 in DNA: TGTGCCAGCTCACCACCGGTAGCGGAGAGCTCCTACGAGCAGTACTTC.

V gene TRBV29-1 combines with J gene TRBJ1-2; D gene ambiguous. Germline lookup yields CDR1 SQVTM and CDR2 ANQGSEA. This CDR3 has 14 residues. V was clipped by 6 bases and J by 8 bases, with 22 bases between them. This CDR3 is CSVLTPGAVGGYTF. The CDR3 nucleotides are TGCAGCGTCCTCACTCCGGGAGCCGTAGGGGGCTACACCTTC. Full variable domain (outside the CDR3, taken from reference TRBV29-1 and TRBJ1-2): SAVISQKPSRDICQRGTSLTIQCQVDSQVTMMFWYRQQPGQSLTLIATANQGSEATYESGFVIDKFPISRPNLTFSTLTVSNMSPEDSSIYLCSVLTPGAVGGYTFGSGTRLTVV.

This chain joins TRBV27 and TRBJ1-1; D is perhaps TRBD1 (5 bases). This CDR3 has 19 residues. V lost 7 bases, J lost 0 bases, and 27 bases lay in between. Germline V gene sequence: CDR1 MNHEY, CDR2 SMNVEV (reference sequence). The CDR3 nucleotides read TGTGCCAGCAAGGGCGGGACTCTTTTTGCCCCCCGCATGAACACTGAAGCTTTCTTT. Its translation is CASKGGTLFAPRMNTEAFF.

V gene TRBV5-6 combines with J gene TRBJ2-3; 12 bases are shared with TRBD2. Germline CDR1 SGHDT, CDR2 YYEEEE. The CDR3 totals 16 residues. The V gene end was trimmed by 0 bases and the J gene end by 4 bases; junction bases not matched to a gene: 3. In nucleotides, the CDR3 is TGTGCCAGCAGCTTGGGACTAGCGGGAGTCCCAGATACGCAGTATTTT. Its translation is CASSLGLAGVPDTQYF.